The clone carrying this T cell receptor (beta chain) was counted only a few times. What it recognizes is unknown. The use of a sample-barcoded 5' primer and a J-beta primer mix characterized a second PCR of about 7 to 12 cycles. Via MiXCR, TCRdb re-called the 5' RACE reads, giving one row per CDR3 protein. The sample shows about 650,000 distinct CDR3 sequences, about 30% of them seen only once. Each sample gave at least 6 million isolated PBMCs. These data belong to a study of blood T cells in healthy people across ages. About the research overall: There was about one barcoded beta molecule captured by template switching per two T cells.

The junction had 7 bases not matched to a gene; V was cut back by 5 bases and J by 7 bases. Germline CDR1 is LGHNA and CDR2 is YNFKEQ. The CDR3 contains 16 residues. Study results and caveats: Expanded clonotype shifts may have been confounded, as the donors had an unknown CMV status. Higher diversity, along with more naive CD4+ cells, distinguished long-lived donors from aged donors.

This clonotype was sampled from a woman aged 80 or over in good health. Specimen: blood. V usage is TRBV4-2 and J usage is TRBJ2-2; TRBD2 matches 13 bases. The CDR3 region is CASSEGTSGANGELFF. CDR3 sequence (DNA): TGTGCCAGCAGCGAAGGGACTAGCGGGGCTAACGGGGAGCTGTTTTTT.